These 20 T cell receptor beta chains were sequenced from one sample in a study of cytomegalovirus exposure and HLA in healthy donors. Vbeta (60) and Jbeta (13) primers were used in the PCR. Measured with immunoSEQ multiplex PCR; TCRdb has only the in-frame clones, and not every one. The sample consists of about 95,000 clones, roughly four fifths of them appearing once. Specimen: PBMCs. The receptors derive from a young man in good health and CMV-seropositive.

This clone was observed a few times. V is TRBV30 and J is TRBJ1-2; TRBD1 matches at 8 bases. V was pared by 3 bases and J by 1 base, with 4 bases of the junction left unmatched. Germline assignment: CDR1 GTSNPN and CDR2 SVGIG (reference sequence). This CDR3 contains 14 residues. CDR3 region: CAWRGDRINYGYTF. The CDR3 region has the DNA TGTGCCTGGAGAGGGGACAGGATTAACTATGGCTACACCTTC.

This chain links TRBV7-9 with TRBJ2-5; possible D gene TRBD2, 5 bases. The J call may be faulty, since TRBJ2-7 better matches the DNA end. In germline, CDR1 is SEHNR, CDR2 FQNEAQ (reference sequence). There are 16 residues in the CDR3. This CDR3 is CASSPILGSPGIEQYF. The CDR3 nucleotides read TGTGCCAGCAGCCCGATATTGGGGTCCCCGGGGATCGAGCAGTACTTC.

This rearrangement joins TRBV28 to TRBJ1-4; D unclear. The V and J ends lost 3 bases and 0 bases respectively, with 8 bases between them. CDR3 size: 15 residues. The germline gives CDR1 MDHEN, CDR2 SYDVKM. CDR3 DNA sequence: TGTGCCAGCAGTTTCCGGAGATCAACTAATGAAAAACTGTTTTTT. Amino acid sequence: CASSFRRSTNEKLFF.

V gene TRBV10-3 combines with J gene TRBJ2-1; tentative D call: TRBD1 (6 bases). Trimming removed 7 bases from V and 6 bases from J, with 19 bases in between. The CDR3 spans 15 residues. Germline CDR1 is ENHRY and CDR2 is SYGVKD. CDR3 DNA sequence: TGTGCCATCAATGATGGTAGTATAGGGGGCAATGAGCAGTTCTTC. Its protein product is CAINDGSIGGNEQFF.

V usage is TRBV2 and J usage is TRBJ2-2, with a weak D call TRBD1 (5 bases). Germline values: CDR1 SNHLY, CDR2 FYNNEI. The CDR3 extends over 12 amino acids. Trimming shortened V by 3 bases and J by 7 bases, and 6 bases separated the two germline ends. The CDR3 here is CASSDRDGELFF. The CDR3 DNA sequence: TGTGCCAGCAGTGACAGGGACGGGGAGCTGTTTTTT.

The CDR3 DNA reads as TGTGCTAGTGGTTCAGGGATAGAGAATTGGAGCAATCAGCCCCAGCATTTT. As protein: CASGSGIENWSNQPQHF. This chain links TRBV12-5 with TRBJ1-5; D is possibly TRBD1 (5 bases). The CDR3 contains 17 residues. Germline CDR1 reads LGHNT; CDR2 reads FRNRAP. Trimming stripped 4 bases from V and 1 base from J, with 17 bases between.

J is TRBJ2-3 and V is TRBV10-3, with 12 bases fitting TRBD2. V was pared by 4 bases and J by 2 bases, with 4 bases of the junction left unmatched. The germline V gene has CDR1 ENHRY and CDR2 SYGVKD. The CDR3 sequence is 16 residues long. This chain's CDR3 is CAISARTSGDTDTQYF. CDR3 nucleotide sequence: TGTGCCATCAGTGCTCGGACTAGCGGGGACACAGATACGCAGTATTTT.

The chain employs TRBV2 and TRBJ2-6, with D maybe TRBD1 (5 bases). The CDR3 is 16 amino acids. Germline V gene lookup returns CDR1 SNHLY and CDR2 FYNNEI. The V and J ends lost 5 bases and 4 bases respectively, with 15 bases between them. The CDR3 is CASSLTLGAGANVLTF. The CDR3 DNA sequence: TGTGCCAGCAGTCTAACTTTAGGGGCCGGGGCCAACGTCCTGACTTTC.

The chain has TRBV7-9 and TRBJ2-7, with D tentatively TRBD2 (6 bases). Germline V CDR1 and CDR2: SEHNR, FQNEAQ (reference sequence). The CDR3 length is 15 residues. V lost 7 bases and J 3 bases, leaving 19 bases between the germline ends. CDR3 amino acids: CASTDAAGRYYEQYF. As DNA, the CDR3 is TGTGCCAGCACCGATGCGGCGGGACGATACTACGAGCAGTACTTC.

The V and J genes are TRBV21-1 and TRBJ2-2; the table's TRBD1 call for D was not verified on the DNA. TRBV21-1 is tagged as a pseudogene. The CDR3 sequence is 19 residues long. The CDR3 region has the DNA TGTGCCAGCAGCCCCCAAGCTGACTCAGGACAGGGTATACACCGGGGAGCTGTTTTT. Translating it yields CASSPQADSGQGIHRGAVF.

The genes are TRBV28 and TRBJ2-7, with TRBD2 matching over 13 bases. The CDR3 has 19 amino acids. The germline CDR1 and CDR2 sequences are MDHEN and SYDVKM. Trimming took 5 bases from V and 4 from J; bases not matched to a gene: 17. The CDR3 spells CASSTHLRTSGRIGYEQYF. The CDR3 coding sequence is TGTGCCAGCAGTACTCACCTACGGACTAGCGGGAGAATTGGTTACGAGCAGTACTTC.

CDR3 coding DNA: TGCGCCAGCAGCTTGGGGGTCGCGGGAGGCACAGATACGCAGTATTTT. Protein sequence: CASSLGVAGGTDTQYF. The genes are TRBV5-1 and TRBJ2-3; the match to TRBD2 covers 7 bases. Looked up from germline, CDR1 is SGHRS and CDR2 is YFSETQ. The J segment lost 1 base and the V segment lost 0 bases, leaving 5 bases of the junction unmatched. The CDR3 loop spans 16 amino acids.

The chain has TRBV7-6 and TRBJ2-1; TRBD2 matches at 11 bases. The CDR3 sequence is 15 residues long. With 5 bases clipped from V and 6 bases from J, the junction kept 6 bases outside the gene matches. Germline V gives CDR1 SGHVS, CDR2 FNYEAQ. This CDR3 is CASSLGTSGLNEQFF. DNA of the CDR3: TGTGCCAGCAGCCTTGGGACTAGCGGTCTCAATGAGCAGTTCTTC.

The genes are TRBV12-5 and TRBJ2-1, with 15 bases identical to TRBD2. This CDR3 region has 19 residues. The V gene end was trimmed by 3 bases and the J gene end by 0 bases; junction bases not matched to a gene: 6. Germline values: CDR1 LGHNT, CDR2 FRNRAP. The CDR3 DNA sequence: TGTGCTAGTGGTTTCCCGGGACTAGCGGGAGGACGCTCCTACAATGAGCAGTTCTTC. Encoded protein: CASGFPGLAGGRSYNEQFF.

This clone was seen a few times. Other DNA sequences of this sample code for an identical CDR3. V and J are TRBV27 and TRBJ2-7; 11 bases match TRBD2. The trim removed 2 bases at V and 4 bases at J, leaving 1 base unmatched. The CDR3 extends over 14 amino acids. Germline V lookup: CDR1 MNHEY, CDR2 SMNVEV (reference sequence). The CDR3 DNA reads TGTGCCAGCAGTTTAACTAGCGGGAGATACGAGCAGTACTTC. Residues: CASSLTSGRYEQYF.

The chain combines TRBV7-9 with TRBJ1-2; D is perhaps TRBD1 (6 bases). The V and J ends lost 4 bases and 8 bases respectively, with 17 bases between them. The germline V gene has CDR1 SEHNR and CDR2 FQNEAQ (reference sequence). This CDR3 has 14 amino acids. CDR3 amino acids: CASSSRGGQGGYTF. The CDR3, as DNA: TGTGCCAGCAGCTCTCGGGGGGGCCAGGGCGGCTACACCTTC.

The V and J genes are TRBV2 and TRBJ2-3, with 7 bases matching TRBD1. CDR1 is SNHLY and CDR2 is FYNNEI in the germline V gene. Germline trimming cut 5 bases from V and 3 bases from J; bases unmatched to any gene: 2. CDR3 length: 13 residues. In nucleotides, the CDR3 is TGTGCCAGCAGTTCACAGGGGACAGATACGCAGTATTTT. Amino acid sequence: CASSSQGTDTQYF.

This chain connects TRBV19 to TRBJ2-2; TRBD2 agrees at 9 bases. J gave up 6 bases and V 8 bases, and 7 bases lay outside the gene matches. The CDR3 length is 14 residues. Germline V gene sequence: CDR1 LNHDA, CDR2 SQIVND (reference sequence). The CDR3 is CASFSGRISGELFF. CDR3 in DNA: TGTGCCAGTTTTAGCGGGAGAATCTCCGGGGAGCTGTTTTTT.

The chain combines TRBV7-2 with TRBJ2-1; D ambiguous. Trimming shortened V by 3 bases and J by 4 bases, and 13 bases separated the two germline ends. Germline V gene sequence: CDR1 SGHTA, CDR2 FQGNSA. This CDR3 region has 15 residues. The CDR3 DNA follows: TGTGCCAGCAGCTTCGCGCGGCAGCTATACAATGAGCAGTTCTTC. Encoded protein: CASSFARQLYNEQFF.

The chain combines TRBV4-3 with TRBJ1-4, with D possibly being TRBD1 (6 bases). CDR1 LGHNA and CDR2 YSLEER come from the germline V gene. The V and J ends lost 1 base and 3 bases respectively, with 9 bases between them. The CDR3 extends over 15 amino acids. As DNA, the CDR3 is TGCGCCAGCAGCCAAGGGGGGCCTTCTAATGAAAAACTGTTTTTT. Residues: CASSQGGPSNEKLFF.